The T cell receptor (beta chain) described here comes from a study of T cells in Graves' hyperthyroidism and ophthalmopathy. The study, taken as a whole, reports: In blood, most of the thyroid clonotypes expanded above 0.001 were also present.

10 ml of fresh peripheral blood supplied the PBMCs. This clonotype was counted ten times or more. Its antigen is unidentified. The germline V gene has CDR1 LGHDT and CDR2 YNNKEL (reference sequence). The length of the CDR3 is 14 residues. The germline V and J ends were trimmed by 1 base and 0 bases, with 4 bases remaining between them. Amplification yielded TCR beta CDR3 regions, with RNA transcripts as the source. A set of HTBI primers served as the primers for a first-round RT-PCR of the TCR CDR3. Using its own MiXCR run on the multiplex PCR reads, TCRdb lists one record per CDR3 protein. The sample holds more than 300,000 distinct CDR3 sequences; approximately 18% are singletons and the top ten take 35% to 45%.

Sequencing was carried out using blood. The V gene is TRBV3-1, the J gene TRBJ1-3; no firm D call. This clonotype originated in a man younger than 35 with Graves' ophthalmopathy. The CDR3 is CASSQALSGNTIYF. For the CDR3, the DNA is TGTGCCAGCAGCCAAGCTCTCTCTGGAAACACCATATATTTT.